Described below is a single TCR beta chain sequence and its context. The junction departs from the called germline gene at one end, perhaps through a read error. Assay used: immunoSEQ multiplex PCR; TCRdb lists only in-frame clones, some missing. The repertoire holds approximately 150,000 clones, with around four fifths as singletons. Germline V gene sequence: CDR1 GTSNPN, CDR2 SVGIG (reference sequence). This CDR3 region has 14 residues. This entry comes from a study of radiation and T cells in renal cell carcinoma. As to time point: baseline pretreatment blood. This sample's treatment: 15 Gy SBRT to primary tumor, nephrectomy 4 weeks later.

This TCR derives from a woman in her fifties or sixties with renal cell carcinoma. Specimen: blood, collected from a patient whose treatment included radiotherapy and nephrectomy. The rearrangement uses TRBV30 and TRBJ1-1; possible D gene TRBD1, 5 bases. The chain's CDR3 is CAWSGIGDVTGAFF. In nucleotides, the CDR3 is TGTGCCTGGAGTGGTATCGGGGACGTCACTGGAGCTTTCTTT.